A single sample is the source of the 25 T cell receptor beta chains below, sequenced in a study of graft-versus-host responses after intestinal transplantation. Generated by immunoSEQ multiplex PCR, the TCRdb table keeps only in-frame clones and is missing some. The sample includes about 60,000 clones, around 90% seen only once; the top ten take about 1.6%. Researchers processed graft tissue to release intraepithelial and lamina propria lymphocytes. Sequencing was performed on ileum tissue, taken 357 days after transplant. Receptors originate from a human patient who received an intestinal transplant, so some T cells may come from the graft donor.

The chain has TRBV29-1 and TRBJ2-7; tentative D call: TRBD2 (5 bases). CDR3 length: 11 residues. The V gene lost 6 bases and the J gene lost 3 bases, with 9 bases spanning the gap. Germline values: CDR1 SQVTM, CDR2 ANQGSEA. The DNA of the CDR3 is TGCAGCGTGAACCGGGACTACGAGCAGTACTTC. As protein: CSVNRDYEQYF.

DNA of the CDR3: TGTGCCAGCAGCTTTTTATCTCCAGAACAGGCGTTTTTTACTGAAGCTTTCTTT. Translation gives CASSFLSPEQAFFTEAFF. The chain has TRBV5-5 and TRBJ1-1; tentatively, D is TRBD1 (5 bases). The germline gives CDR1 SGHKS, CDR2 YYEKEE (reference sequence). This CDR3 contains 18 residues. The V end was cut by 2 bases, the J end by 5 bases, with 25 bases between.

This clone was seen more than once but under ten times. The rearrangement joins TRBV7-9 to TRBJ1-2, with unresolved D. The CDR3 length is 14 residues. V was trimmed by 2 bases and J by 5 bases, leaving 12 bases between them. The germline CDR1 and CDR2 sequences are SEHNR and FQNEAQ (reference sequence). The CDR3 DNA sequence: TGTGCCAGCAGCTTATCTCTCAGCCAATATGGCTACACCTTC. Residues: CASSLSLSQYGYTF.

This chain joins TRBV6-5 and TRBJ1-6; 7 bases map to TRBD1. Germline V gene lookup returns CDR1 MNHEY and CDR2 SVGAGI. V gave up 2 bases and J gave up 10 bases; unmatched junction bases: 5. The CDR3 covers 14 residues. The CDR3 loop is CASSYPQGGSPLHF. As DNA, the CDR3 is TGTGCCAGCAGTTACCCTCAGGGGGGGTCACCCCTCCACTTT.

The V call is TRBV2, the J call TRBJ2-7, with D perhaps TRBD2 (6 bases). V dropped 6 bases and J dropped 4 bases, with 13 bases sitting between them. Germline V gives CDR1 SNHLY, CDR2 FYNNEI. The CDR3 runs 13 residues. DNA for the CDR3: TGTGCCAGCAGCCGGGGACTTCCTTACGAGCAGTACTTC. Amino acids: CASSRGLPYEQYF.

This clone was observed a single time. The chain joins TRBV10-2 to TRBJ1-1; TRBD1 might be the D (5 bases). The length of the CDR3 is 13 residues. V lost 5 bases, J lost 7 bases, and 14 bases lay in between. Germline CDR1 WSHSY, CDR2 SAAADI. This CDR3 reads CASSSVGDREAFF. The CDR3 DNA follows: TGCGCCAGCAGTTCTGTTGGGGACCGTGAAGCTTTCTTT.

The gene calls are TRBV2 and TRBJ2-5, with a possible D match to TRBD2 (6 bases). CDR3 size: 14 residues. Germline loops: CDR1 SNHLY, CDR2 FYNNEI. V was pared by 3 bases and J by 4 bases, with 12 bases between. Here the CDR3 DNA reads TGTGCCAGCAGTGAGAATCGGGGAGGAGAGACCCAGTACTTC. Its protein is CASSENRGGETQYF.

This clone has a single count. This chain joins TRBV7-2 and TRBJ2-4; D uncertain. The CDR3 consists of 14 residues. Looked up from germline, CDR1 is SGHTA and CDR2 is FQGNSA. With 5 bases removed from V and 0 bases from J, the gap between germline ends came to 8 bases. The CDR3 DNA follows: TGTGCCAGCAGCCCCGGGTCAGCCAAAAACATTCAGTACTTC. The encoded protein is CASSPGSAKNIQYF.

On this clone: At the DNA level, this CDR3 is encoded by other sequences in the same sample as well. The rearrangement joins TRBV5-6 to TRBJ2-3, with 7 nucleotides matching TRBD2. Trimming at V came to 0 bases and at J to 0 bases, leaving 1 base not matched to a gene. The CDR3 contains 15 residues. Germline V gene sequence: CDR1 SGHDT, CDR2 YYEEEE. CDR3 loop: CASSLAGGSTDTQYF. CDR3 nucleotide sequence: TGTGCCAGCAGCTTGGCGGGAGGAAGCACAGATACGCAGTATTTT.

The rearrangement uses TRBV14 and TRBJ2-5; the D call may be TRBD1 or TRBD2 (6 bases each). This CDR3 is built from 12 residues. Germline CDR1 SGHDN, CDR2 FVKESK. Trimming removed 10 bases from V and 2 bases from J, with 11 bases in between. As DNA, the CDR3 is TGTGCCATTACGGGGGCACAAGAGACCCAGTACTTC. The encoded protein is CAITGAQETQYF. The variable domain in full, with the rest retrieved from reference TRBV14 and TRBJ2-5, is EAGVTQFPSHSVIEKGQTVTLRCDPISGHDNLYWYRRVMGKEIKFLLHFVKESKQDESGMPNNRFLAERTGGTYSTLKVQPAELEDSGVYFCAITGAQETQYFGPGTRLLVL.

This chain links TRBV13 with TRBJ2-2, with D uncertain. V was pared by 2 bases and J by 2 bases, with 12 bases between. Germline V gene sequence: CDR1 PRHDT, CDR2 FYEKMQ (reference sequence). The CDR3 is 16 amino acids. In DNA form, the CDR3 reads TGTGCCAGCAGCTTATTTTTCAACGGTAACACCGGGGAGCTGTTTTTT. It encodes CASSLFFNGNTGELFF.

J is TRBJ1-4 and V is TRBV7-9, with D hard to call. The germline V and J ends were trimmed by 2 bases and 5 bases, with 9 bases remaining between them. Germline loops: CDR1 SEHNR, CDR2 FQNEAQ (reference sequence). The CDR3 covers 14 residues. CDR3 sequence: CASSLSRLNEKLFF. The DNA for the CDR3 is TGTGCCAGCAGCTTAAGCCGGCTAAATGAAAAACTGTTTTTT. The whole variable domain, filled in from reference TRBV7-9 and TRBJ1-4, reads DTGVSQNPRHKITKRGQNVTFRCDPISEHNRLYWYRQTLGQGPEFLTYFQNEAQLEKSRLLSDRFSAERPKGSFSTLEIQRTEQGDSAMYLCASSLSRLNEKLFFGSGTQLSVL.

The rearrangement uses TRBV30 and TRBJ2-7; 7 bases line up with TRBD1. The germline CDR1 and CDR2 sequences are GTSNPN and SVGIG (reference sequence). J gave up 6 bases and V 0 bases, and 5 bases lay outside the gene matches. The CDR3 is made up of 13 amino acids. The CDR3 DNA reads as TGTGCCTGGAGTGTACTAGGGGGCGGCGAGCAGTACTTC. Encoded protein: CAWSVLGGGEQYF.

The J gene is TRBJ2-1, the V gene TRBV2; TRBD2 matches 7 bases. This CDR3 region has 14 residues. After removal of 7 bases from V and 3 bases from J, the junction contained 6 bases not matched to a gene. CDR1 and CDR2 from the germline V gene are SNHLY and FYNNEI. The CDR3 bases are TGTGCCAGCACGAGGCGGGAGCACTACAATGAGCAGTTCTTC. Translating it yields CASTRREHYNEQFF.

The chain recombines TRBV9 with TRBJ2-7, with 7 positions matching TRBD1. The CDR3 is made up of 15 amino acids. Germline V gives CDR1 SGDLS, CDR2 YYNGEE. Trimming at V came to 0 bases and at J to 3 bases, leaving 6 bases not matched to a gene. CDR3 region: CASSVGPGTVYEQYF. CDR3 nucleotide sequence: TGTGCCAGCAGCGTAGGCCCAGGGACAGTCTACGAGCAGTACTTC.

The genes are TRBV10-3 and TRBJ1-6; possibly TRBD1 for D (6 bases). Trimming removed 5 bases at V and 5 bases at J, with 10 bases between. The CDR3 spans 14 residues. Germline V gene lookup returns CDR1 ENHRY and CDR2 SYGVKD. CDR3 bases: TGTGCCATCAGTAGGGGGAGTAATAATTCACCCCTCCACTTT. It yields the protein CAISRGSNNSPLHF.

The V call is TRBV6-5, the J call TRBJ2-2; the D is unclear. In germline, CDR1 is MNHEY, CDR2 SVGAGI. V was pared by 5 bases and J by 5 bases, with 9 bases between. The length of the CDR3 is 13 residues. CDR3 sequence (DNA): TGTGCCAGCAGTGAAGTTAGGACCGGGGAGCTGTTTTTT. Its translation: CASSEVRTGELFF.

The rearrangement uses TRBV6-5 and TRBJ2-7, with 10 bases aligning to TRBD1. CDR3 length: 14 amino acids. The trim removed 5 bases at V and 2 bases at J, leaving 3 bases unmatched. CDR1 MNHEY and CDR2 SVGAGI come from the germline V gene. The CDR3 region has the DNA TGTGCCAGCAGTGGGACAGGGGCGGCCTACGAGCAGTACTTC. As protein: CASSGTGAAYEQYF.

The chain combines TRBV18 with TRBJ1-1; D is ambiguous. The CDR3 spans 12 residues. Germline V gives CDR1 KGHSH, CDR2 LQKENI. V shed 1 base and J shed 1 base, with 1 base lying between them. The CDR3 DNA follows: TGTGCCAGCTCACCACAGAACACTGAAGCTTTCTTT. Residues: CASSPQNTEAFF.

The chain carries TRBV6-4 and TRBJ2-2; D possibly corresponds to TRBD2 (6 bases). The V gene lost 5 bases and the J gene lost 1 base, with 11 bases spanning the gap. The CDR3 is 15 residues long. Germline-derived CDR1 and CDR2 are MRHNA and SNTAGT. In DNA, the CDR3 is TGTGCCAGCAGTCGAAACGGGGGGAACACCGGGGAGCTGTTTTTT. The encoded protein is CASSRNGGNTGELFF.

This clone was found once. In DNA form, the CDR3 reads TGTGCCAGCAGTTACAGCAGGGGGATGAACACTGAAGCTTTCTTT. Protein: CASSYSRGMNTEAFF. The J gene is TRBJ1-1, the V gene TRBV6-6; 7 nucleotides agree with TRBD1. Germline V gene sequence: CDR1 MNHNY, CDR2 SVGAGI (reference sequence). This CDR3 is built from 15 residues. Trimming removed 2 bases from V and 0 bases from J; junction bases left unmatched: 3.

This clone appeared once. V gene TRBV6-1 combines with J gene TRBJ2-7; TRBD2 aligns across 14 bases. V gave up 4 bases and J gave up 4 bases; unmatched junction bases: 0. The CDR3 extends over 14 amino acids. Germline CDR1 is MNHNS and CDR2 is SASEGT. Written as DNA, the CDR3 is TGTGCCAGCAGTGGGACTAGCGGGGGGTACGAGCAGTACTTC. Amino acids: CASSGTSGGYEQYF.

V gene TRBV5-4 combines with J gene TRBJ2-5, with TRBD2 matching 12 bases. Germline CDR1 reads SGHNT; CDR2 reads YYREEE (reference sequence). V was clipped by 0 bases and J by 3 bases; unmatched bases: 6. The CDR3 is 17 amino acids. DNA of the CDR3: TGTGCCAGCAGCTTGGGACTAGCGGGGGATTGGGAAGAGACCCAGTACTTC. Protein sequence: CASSLGLAGDWEETQYF.

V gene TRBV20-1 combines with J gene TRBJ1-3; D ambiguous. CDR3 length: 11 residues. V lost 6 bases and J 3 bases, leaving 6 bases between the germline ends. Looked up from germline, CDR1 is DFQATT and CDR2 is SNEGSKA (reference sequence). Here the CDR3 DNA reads TGCAGTGCCCCTTTTGGAAACACCATATATTTT. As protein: CSAPFGNTIYF.

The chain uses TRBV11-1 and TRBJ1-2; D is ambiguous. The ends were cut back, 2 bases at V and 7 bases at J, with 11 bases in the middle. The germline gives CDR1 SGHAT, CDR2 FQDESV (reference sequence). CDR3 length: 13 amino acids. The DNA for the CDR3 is TGTGCCAGCAGCTTACCCATGGCCGGTGGCTACACCTTC. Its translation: CASSLPMAGGYTF.